This T cell receptor (beta chain) appears in the sequencing data of a study of cytomegalovirus exposure and HLA in healthy donors. Sequencing was performed with immunoSEQ multiplex PCR; in TCRdb, only in-frame clones are kept and a portion is missing. Among 200,000 or so clones listed, about 79% were seen once. The sample comprised PBMCs. This TCR derives from a young woman in good health and CMV-seropositive.

Here the CDR3 reads CASSSSAGVNEQFF. CDR3 in DNA: TGTGCCAGCAGCTCTTCCGCGGGAGTTAATGAGCAGTTCTTC. This rearrangement joins TRBV7-2 to TRBJ2-1, with 7 positions matching TRBD2. This CDR3 has 14 amino acids. After removal of 4 bases from V and 7 bases from J, the junction contained 7 bases not matched to a gene. Germline CDR1 reads SGHTA; CDR2 reads FQGNSA.